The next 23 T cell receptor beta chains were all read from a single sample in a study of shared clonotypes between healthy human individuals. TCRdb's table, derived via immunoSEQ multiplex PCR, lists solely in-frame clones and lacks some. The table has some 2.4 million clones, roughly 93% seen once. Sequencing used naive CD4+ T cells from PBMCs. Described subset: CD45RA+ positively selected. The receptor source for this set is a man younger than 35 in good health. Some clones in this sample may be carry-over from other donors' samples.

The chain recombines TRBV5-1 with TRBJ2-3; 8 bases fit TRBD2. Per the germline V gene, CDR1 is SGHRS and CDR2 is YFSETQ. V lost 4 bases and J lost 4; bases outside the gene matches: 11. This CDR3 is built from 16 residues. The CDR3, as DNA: TGCGCCAGCAGCCTTGAAGCGGGAGCTCCCCCAGATACGCAGTATTTT. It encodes CASSLEAGAPPDTQYF.

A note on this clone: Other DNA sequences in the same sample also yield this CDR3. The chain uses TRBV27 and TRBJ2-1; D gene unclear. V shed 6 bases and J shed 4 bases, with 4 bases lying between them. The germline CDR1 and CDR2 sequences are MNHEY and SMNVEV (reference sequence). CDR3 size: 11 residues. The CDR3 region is CASRYYNEQFF. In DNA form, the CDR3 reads TGTGCCAGCAGATATTACAATGAGCAGTTCTTC.

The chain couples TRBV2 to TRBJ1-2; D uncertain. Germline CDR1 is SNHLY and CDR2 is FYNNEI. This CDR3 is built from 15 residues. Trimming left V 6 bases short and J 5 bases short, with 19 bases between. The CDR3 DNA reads TGTGCCAGCAGCGTCGAGTATTTAGGCGGGTATGGCTACACCTTC. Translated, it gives CASSVEYLGGYGYTF.

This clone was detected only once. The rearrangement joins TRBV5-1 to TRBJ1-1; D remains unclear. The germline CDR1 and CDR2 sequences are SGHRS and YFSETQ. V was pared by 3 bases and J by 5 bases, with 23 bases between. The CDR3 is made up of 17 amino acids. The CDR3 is CASSSDPRAGSETEAFF. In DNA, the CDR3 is TGCGCCAGCAGCTCGGACCCTCGGGCAGGTAGCGAGACTGAAGCTTTCTTT.

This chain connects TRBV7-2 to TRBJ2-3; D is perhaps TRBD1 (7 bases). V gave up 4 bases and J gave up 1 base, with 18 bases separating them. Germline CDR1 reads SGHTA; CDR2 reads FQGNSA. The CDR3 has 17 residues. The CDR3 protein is CASSSFRGARGTDTQYF. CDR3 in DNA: TGTGCCAGCAGCTCTTTCAGGGGGGCGCGTGGCACAGATACGCAGTATTTT.

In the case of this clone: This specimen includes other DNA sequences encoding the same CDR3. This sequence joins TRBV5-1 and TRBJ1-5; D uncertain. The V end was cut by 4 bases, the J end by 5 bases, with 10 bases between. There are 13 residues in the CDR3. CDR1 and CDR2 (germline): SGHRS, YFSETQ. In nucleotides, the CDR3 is TGCGCCAGCAGCCTAGAGTTAGATCAGCCCCAGCATTTT. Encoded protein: CASSLELDQPQHF.

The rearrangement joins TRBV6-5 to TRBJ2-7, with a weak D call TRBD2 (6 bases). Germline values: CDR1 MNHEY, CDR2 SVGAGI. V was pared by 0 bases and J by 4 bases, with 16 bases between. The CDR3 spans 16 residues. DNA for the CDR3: TGTGCCAGCAGTTACTCAAGGGCCCAGGAGGGGTACGAGCAGTACTTC. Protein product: CASSYSRAQEGYEQYF.

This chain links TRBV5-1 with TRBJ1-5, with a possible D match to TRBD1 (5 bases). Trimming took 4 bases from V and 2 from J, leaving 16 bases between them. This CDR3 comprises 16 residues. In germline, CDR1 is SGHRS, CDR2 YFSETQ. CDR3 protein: CASSQGTVGGNQPQHF. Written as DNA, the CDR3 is TGCGCCAGCAGCCAAGGGACTGTCGGGGGCAATCAGCCCCAGCATTTT.

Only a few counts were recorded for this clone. In DNA, the CDR3 is TGTGCCAGCAGTTTATCTCAGGGGGCGCGGAACTATGGCTACACCTTC. Its protein is CASSLSQGARNYGYTF. V gene TRBV27 combines with J gene TRBJ1-2, with 8 nucleotides matching TRBD1. Losses at the gene ends were 0 bases for V and 2 bases for J; bases not matched to a gene: 5. CDR1 is MNHEY, CDR2 SMNVEV, per germline (reference sequence). The CDR3 spans 16 residues.

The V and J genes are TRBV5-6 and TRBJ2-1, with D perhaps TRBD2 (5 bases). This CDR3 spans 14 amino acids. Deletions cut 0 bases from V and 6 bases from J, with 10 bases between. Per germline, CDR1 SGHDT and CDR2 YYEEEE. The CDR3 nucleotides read TGTGCCAGCAGCTTGGTCCTAGAGGGCAATGAGCAGTTCTTC. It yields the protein CASSLVLEGNEQFF.

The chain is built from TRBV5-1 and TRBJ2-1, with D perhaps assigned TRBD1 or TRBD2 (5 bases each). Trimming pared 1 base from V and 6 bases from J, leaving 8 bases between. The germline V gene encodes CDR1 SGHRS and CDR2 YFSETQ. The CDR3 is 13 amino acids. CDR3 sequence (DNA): TGCGCCAGCAGCTTGAGAGGGGCCAATGAGCAGTTCTTC. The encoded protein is CASSLRGANEQFF.

DNA of the CDR3: TGTGCCAGCAGCTTCTCGTCTGGGGGCCTAAATGAGCAGTTCTTC. It translates to CASSFSSGGLNEQFF. The chain joins TRBV5-6 to TRBJ2-1; D is possibly TRBD1 (6 bases). CDR1 and CDR2 (germline): SGHDT, YYEEEE. Trimming left V 2 bases short and J 7 bases short, with 16 bases between. The CDR3 extends over 15 amino acids.

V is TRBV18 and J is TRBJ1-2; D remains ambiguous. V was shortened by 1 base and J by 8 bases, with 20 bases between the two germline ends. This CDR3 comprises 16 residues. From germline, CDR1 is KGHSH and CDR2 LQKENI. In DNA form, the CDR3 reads TGTGCCAGCTCACCACTGGGAGCCACCCCCGAGGGCGGCTACACCTTC. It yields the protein CASSPLGATPEGGYTF.

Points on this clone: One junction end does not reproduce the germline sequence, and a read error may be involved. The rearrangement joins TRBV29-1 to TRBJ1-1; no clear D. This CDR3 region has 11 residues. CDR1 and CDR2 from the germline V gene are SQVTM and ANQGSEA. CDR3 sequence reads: CSVERVSSRIF. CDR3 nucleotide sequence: TGCAGCGTTGAACGTGTGTCTTCGAGGATCTTT.

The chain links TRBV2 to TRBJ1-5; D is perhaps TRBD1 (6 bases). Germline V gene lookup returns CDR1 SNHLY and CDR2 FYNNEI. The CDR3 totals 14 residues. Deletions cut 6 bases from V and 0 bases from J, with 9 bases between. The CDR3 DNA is TGTGCCAGCAGATGGACAGATAGCAATCAGCCCCAGCATTTT. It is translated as CASRWTDSNQPQHF.

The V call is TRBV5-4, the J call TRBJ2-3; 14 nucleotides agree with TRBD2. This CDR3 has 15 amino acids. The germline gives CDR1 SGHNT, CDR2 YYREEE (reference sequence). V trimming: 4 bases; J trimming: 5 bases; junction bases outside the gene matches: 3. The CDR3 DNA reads TGTGCCAGCAGCCCGGGACTAGCGGGAGTAGATACGCAGTATTTT. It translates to CASSPGLAGVDTQYF.

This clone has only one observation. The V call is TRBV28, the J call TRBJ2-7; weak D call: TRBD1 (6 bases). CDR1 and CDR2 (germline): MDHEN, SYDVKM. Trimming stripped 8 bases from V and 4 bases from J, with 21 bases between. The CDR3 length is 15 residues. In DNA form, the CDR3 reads TGTGCCAGCCTCGGGGCAGGGGTGTATCGATACGAGCAGTACTTC. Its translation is CASLGAGVYRYEQYF.

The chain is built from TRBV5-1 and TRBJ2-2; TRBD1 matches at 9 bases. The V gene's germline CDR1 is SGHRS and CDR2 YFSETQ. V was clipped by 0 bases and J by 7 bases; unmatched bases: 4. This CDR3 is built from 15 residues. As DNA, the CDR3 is TGCGCCAGCAGCTTGGAGACAGGGGGATTCGGGGAGCTGTTTTTT. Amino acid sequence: CASSLETGGFGELFF.

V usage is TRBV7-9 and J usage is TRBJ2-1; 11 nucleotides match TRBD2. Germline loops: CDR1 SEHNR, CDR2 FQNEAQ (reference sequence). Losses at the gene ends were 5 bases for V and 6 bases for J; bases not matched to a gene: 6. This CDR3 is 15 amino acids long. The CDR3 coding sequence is TGTGCCAGCAGCCCAAGACTAGCGGGGTTCAATGAGCAGTTCTTC. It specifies CASSPRLAGFNEQFF.

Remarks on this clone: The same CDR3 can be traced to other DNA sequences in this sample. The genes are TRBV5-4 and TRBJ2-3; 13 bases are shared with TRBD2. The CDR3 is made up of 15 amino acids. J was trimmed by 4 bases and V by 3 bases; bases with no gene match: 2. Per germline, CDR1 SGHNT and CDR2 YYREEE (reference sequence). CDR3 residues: CASSSGLAGADTQYF. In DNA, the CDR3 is TGTGCCAGCAGCTCCGGACTAGCGGGAGCAGATACGCAGTATTTT.

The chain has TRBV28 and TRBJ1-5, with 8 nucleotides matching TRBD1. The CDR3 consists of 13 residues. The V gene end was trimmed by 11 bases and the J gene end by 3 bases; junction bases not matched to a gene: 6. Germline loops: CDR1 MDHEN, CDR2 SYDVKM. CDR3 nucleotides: TGTGCCGGGGGACAGGCAAACAATCAGCCCCAGCATTTT. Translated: CAGGQANNQPQHF.

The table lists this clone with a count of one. This CDR3 is CASSFDPGTSGNNEQFF. The CDR3 bases are TGCGCCAGCAGCTTTGACCCCGGGACTAGCGGGAACAATGAGCAGTTCTTC. This chain uses TRBV5-1 with TRBJ2-1; TRBD2 matches at 13 bases. Unmatched junction bases numbered 7, after V lost 2 bases and J lost 5 bases. Germline loops: CDR1 SGHRS, CDR2 YFSETQ. This CDR3 has 17 amino acids. Based on the CDR3 plus reference TRBV5-1 and TRBJ2-1, the full variable domain is KAGVTQTPRYLIKTRGQQVTLSCSPISGHRSVSWYQQTPGQGLQFLFEYFSETQRNKGNFPGRFSGRQFSNSRSEMNVSTLELGDSALYLCASSFDPGTSGNNEQFFGPGTRLTVL.

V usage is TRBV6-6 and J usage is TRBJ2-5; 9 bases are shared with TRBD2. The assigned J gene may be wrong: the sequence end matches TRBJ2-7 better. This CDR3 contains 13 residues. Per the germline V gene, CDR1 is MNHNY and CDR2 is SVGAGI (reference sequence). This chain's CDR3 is CASRLAAYYEQYF. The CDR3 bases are TGTGCCAGTAGACTAGCGGCCTATTACGAGCAGTACTTC.